These 11 T cell receptor beta chains share one sample of origin, sequenced in a study of blood T cell repertoires in COVID-19. Sequenced by immunoSEQ multiplex PCR; TCRdb stores in-frame clones only, minus some. The sample yields roughly 120,000 clones, about 70% seen once. The sample consisted of peripheral blood. The receptors stem from a woman between 55 and 75 years old with acute or convalescent COVID-19.

This clone has a handful of counts. The chain is built from TRBV15 and TRBJ1-1; 8 bases are shared with TRBD1. CDR3 length: 17 amino acids. In germline, CDR1 is LNHNV, CDR2 YYDKDF (reference sequence). J was trimmed by 2 bases and V by 5 bases; bases with no gene match: 13. CDR3 sequence (DNA): TGTGCCACCAGCGTTAAGCAGGGGGCGGACGAAAACACTGAAGCTTTCTTT. It is translated as CATSVKQGADENTEAFF.

V is TRBV19 and J is TRBJ2-7; D possibly corresponds to TRBD1 (6 bases). V gave up 3 bases and J gave up 0 bases, with 12 bases separating them. This CDR3 comprises 15 residues. In germline, CDR1 is LNHDA, CDR2 SQIVND (reference sequence). The CDR3 DNA follows: TGTGCCAGTAGTATTTTCACAGGGCACTCCTACGAGCAGTACTTC. Protein sequence: CASSIFTGHSYEQYF.

The V gene is TRBV28, the J gene TRBJ1-6, with D perhaps TRBD1 (6 bases). Trimming cost V 2 bases and J 5 bases, with 10 bases left between them. Germline values: CDR1 MDHEN, CDR2 SYDVKM. This CDR3 contains 15 residues. CDR3 sequence: CASSLNGGHNSPLHF. The CDR3 DNA follows: TGTGCCAGCAGTTTAAACGGGGGGCATAATTCACCCCTCCACTTT.

The chain joins TRBV18 to TRBJ1-3; the D gene is possibly TRBD1 (6 bases). CDR1 and CDR2 (germline): KGHSH, LQKENI. There are 22 residues in the CDR3. Between the trimmed V and J ends, which lost 3 bases and 0 bases, there was a span of 30 bases. The CDR3 DNA reads as TGTGCCAGCTCACCCGACCTCGGCAGGGGCGCAACCTCCGGGATCTCTGGAAACACCATATATTTT. Amino acid sequence: CASSPDLGRGATSGISGNTIYF.

This clone was seen more than once but under ten times. V usage is TRBV11-3 and J usage is TRBJ2-2; D uncertain. The V gene lost 5 bases and the J gene lost 5 bases, with 9 bases spanning the gap. The CDR3 runs to 13 residues. The germline V gene encodes CDR1 SGHNT and CDR2 YENEEA. The CDR3 loop is CASSQLPTGELFF. CDR3 DNA: TGTGCCAGCAGCCAACTCCCAACCGGGGAGCTGTTTTTT. Supplemented by reference TRBV11-3 and TRBJ2-2, the full variable domain reads EAGVVQSPRYKIIEKKQPVAFWCNPISGHNTLYWYLQNLGQGPELLIRYENEEAVDDSQLPKDRFSAERLKGVDSTLKIQPAELGDSAVYLCASSQLPTGELFFGEGSRLTVL.

This clone was seen many times. The chain joins TRBV19 to TRBJ1-2, with 9 bases that match TRBD1. Germline CDR1 is LNHDA and CDR2 is SQIVND (reference sequence). The CDR3 has 15 residues. V was pared by 5 bases and J by 3 bases, with 7 bases of the junction left unmatched. In DNA, the CDR3 is TGTGCCAGTAGTCTACCCGGGACAGGGTACTATGGCTACACCTTC. This encodes CASSLPGTGYYGYTF.

This clone was counted a few times. The rearrangement uses TRBV27 and TRBJ2-1, with D perhaps TRBD2 (5 bases). Trimming removed 2 bases at V and 6 bases at J, with 14 bases between. Germline V lookup: CDR1 MNHEY, CDR2 SMNVEV (reference sequence). This CDR3 contains 15 residues. This chain's CDR3 is CASSLLAGRANEQFF. The CDR3, as DNA: TGTGCCAGCAGTTTACTTGCGGGCCGGGCCAATGAGCAGTTCTTC.

The CDR3 DNA sequence: TGTGCCACCAGTGATCAGACTAGCGGGGGGGCCCTCAATGAGCAGTTCTTC. Translation: CATSDQTSGGALNEQFF. The chain links TRBV24-1 to TRBJ2-1, with 14 bases fitting TRBD2. V was pared by 3 bases and J by 6 bases, with 6 bases of the junction left unmatched. Per the germline V gene, CDR1 is KGHDR and CDR2 is SFDVKD. The CDR3 is 17 residues long.

The genes are TRBV4-3 and TRBJ1-6, with D unresolved. Trimming stripped 4 bases from V and 5 bases from J, with 18 bases between. CDR1 and CDR2 from the germline V gene are LGHNA and YSLEER. The CDR3 runs to 17 residues. For the CDR3, the DNA is TGCGCCAGCAGCCCAACCTGGCCACGAAGCGATAATTCACCCCTCCACTTT. Translation: CASSPTWPRSDNSPLHF.

This sequence joins TRBV27 and TRBJ2-7; 7 positions agree with TRBD1. Germline CDR1 reads MNHEY; CDR2 reads SMNVEV (reference sequence). The J segment lost 2 bases and the V segment lost 2 bases, leaving 3 bases of the junction unmatched. The CDR3 is 14 residues long. The CDR3 DNA reads TGTGCCAGCAGTTTAAAGGGGGCCCCCTACGAGCAGTACTTC. Protein: CASSLKGAPYEQYF.

This chain links TRBV30 with TRBJ1-1; 7 nucleotides agree with TRBD1. In germline, CDR1 is GTSNPN, CDR2 SVGIG (reference sequence). J was trimmed by 1 base and V by 0 bases; bases with no gene match: 11. CDR3 size: 17 residues. The CDR3 here is CAWSVRFLGQPNTEAFF. For the CDR3, the DNA is TGTGCCTGGAGTGTACGTTTTTTGGGACAGCCGAACACTGAAGCTTTCTTT.